Listed below are T cell receptor beta chains from one sample, sequenced in a study of shared clonotypes between healthy human individuals. Method: immunoSEQ multiplex PCR; TCRdb's copy keeps in-frame clones and lacks some. Here the sample spans around 2,000,000 clones, about 92% being singletons. The sequencing input was naive CD8+ T cells from PBMCs. These receptors were obtained from a man aged 18 to 35 in good health. Some clones in this sample may be carry-over from other donors' samples. CDR3s include the opening cysteine and the closing phenylalanine or tryptophan. Fields, in order: D gene, J gene, clone size, V gene, CDR3 DNA, CDR3 protein. The D gene is left open where the match is weak. For some rows the clone size is stated as once, few or many, or as a class when expanded; others skip it.

D: NA
J: TRBJ1-2
size: NA
V: TRBV2
DNA: TGTGCCGGGGGTCCCAATAGTCGGTATGGCTACACCTTC
CDR3: CAGGPNSRYGYTF

D: TRBD2
J: TRBJ2-1
size: NA
V: TRBV9
DNA: TGTGCCAGCAGCGTAGGGTTGGGGGGACTAGCGGGAAACCTTTACAATGAGCAGTTCTTC
CDR3: CASSVGLGGLAGNLYNEQFF

D: TRBD1
J: TRBJ1-2
size: NA
V: TRBV6-5
DNA: TGTGCCAGCAGTTACTCGGGGCAGGGGGCGGATGGCTACACCTTC
CDR3: CASSYSGQGADGYTF

D: NA
J: TRBJ1-2
size: NA
V: TRBV7-2
DNA: TGTGCCAGCAGCTTAAGTCTACCTAACTATGGCTACACCTTC
CDR3: CASSLSLPNYGYTF

D: NA
J: TRBJ2-6
size: once
V: TRBV9
DNA: TGTGCCAGCAGCGTCTCGGGGCGCGGGGCCAACGTCCTGACTTTC
CDR3: CASSVSGRGANVLTF

D: TRBD1
J: TRBJ1-5
size: NA
V: TRBV27
DNA: TGTGCCAGCAGCGTGACAGGGGGCGGGAATCAGCCCCAGCATTTT
CDR3: CASSVTGGGNQPQHF

D: TRBD2
J: TRBJ2-7
size: once
V: TRBV28
DNA: TGTGCCAGCAGTTTCCAGCGGGGACTCACCTACTACGAGCAGTACTTC
CDR3: CASSFQRGLTYYEQYF

D: NA
J: TRBJ2-5
size: NA
V: TRBV19
DNA: TGTGCCATCCCGACGAGGGGGCAAGAGACCCAGTACTTC
CDR3: CAIPTRGQETQYF

D: NA
J: TRBJ1-2
size: once
V: TRBV27
DNA: TGTGCCAGCAGGGGCTTGGAGTATCTGGATGGCTACACCTTC
CDR3: CASRGLEYLDGYTF

D: NA
J: TRBJ1-2
size: NA
V: TRBV5-6
DNA: TGTGCCAGCAGCTTGGATCGGAACTATGGCTACACCTTC
CDR3: CASSLDRNYGYTF

D: TRBD2
J: TRBJ2-7
size: NA
V: TRBV6-1
DNA: TGTGCCAGCAGTGATCTCTACGGGAGGGTCTACGAGCAGTACTTC
CDR3: CASSDLYGRVYEQYF

D: NA
J: TRBJ1-2
size: NA
V: TRBV28
DNA: TGTGCCAGCAGTTTATCCGGGGTTGGCTACACCTTC
CDR3: CASSLSGVGYTF

D: NA
J: TRBJ2-7
size: NA
V: TRBV5-1
DNA: TGCGCCAGCAGGGGGGGATCCGAGCAGTACTTC
CDR3: CASRGGSEQYF

D: NA
J: TRBJ1-2
size: NA
V: TRBV29-1
DNA: TGCAGCGTTGAGGTCAGGAGGACAGCCGATGGCTACACCTTC
CDR3: CSVEVRRTADGYTF

D: NA
J: TRBJ2-7
size: NA
V: TRBV6-5
DNA: TGTGCCAGCAGTTACTCCGGGCAGGTATACGAGCAGTACTTC
CDR3: CASSYSGQVYEQYF

D: NA
J: TRBJ1-1
size: NA
V: TRBV18
DNA: TGTGCCAGCTCACCTCACCGGGATTTGAACACTGAAGCTTTCTTT
CDR3: CASSPHRDLNTEAFF

D: NA
J: TRBJ2-5
size: NA
V: TRBV5-5
DNA: TGTGCCAGCAGCTTGGTGGGTCAAGAGACCCAGTACTTC
CDR3: CASSLVGQETQYF

D: TRBD1
J: TRBJ2-7
size: NA
V: TRBV28
DNA: TGTGCCAGCAGTCAAAGAAGGGGGCGCAACGAGCAGTACTTC
CDR3: CASSQRRGRNEQYF

D: NA
J: TRBJ2-3
size: once
V: TRBV10-2
DNA: TGCGCCAGCAGTGAGTATAAAGCAGATACGCAGTATTTT
CDR3: CASSEYKADTQYF

D: NA
J: TRBJ1-1
size: NA
V: TRBV7-9
DNA: TGTGCCAGCAGCCCGGGACACCCCATGAACACTGAAGCTTTCTTT
CDR3: CASSPGHPMNTEAFF

D: NA
J: TRBJ2-1
size: NA
V: TRBV4-1
DNA: TGCGCCAGCAGCCAAGACGCACTAGCCGCCAATGAGCAGTTCTTC
CDR3: CASSQDALAANEQFF

D: NA
J: TRBJ2-7
size: NA
V: TRBV4-3
DNA: TGCGCCAGCAGCCATGGTAGCGGCGGGCAGTACTTC
CDR3: CASSHGSGGQYF

D: NA
J: TRBJ2-7
size: NA
V: TRBV7-8
DNA: TGTGCCAGCAGCTTTGGCTTGGCAGGCTCCTCCTACGAGCAGTACTTC
CDR3: CASSFGLAGSSYEQYF

D: TRBD2
J: TRBJ2-5
size: NA
V: TRBV7-3
DNA: TGTGCCAGCAGCTTAGGAGCGGGCGGGAGGGGAGAGACCCAGTACTTC
CDR3: CASSLGAGGRGETQYF

D: NA
J: TRBJ2-7
size: NA
V: TRBV4-3
DNA: TGCGCCAGCAGCCAAGATAGGGGGTACGAGCAGTACTTC
CDR3: CASSQDRGYEQYF

D: NA
J: TRBJ2-1
size: NA
V: TRBV9
DNA: TGTGCCAGCAGCGTTTCAGGGGCGGCCTACAATGAGCAGTTCTTC
CDR3: CASSVSGAAYNEQFF

D: TRBD1
J: TRBJ1-1
size: NA
V: TRBV29-1
DNA: TGCAGCGTTGATCCCTGGCAGGGGGGCACTGAAGCTTTCTTT
CDR3: CSVDPWQGGTEAFF